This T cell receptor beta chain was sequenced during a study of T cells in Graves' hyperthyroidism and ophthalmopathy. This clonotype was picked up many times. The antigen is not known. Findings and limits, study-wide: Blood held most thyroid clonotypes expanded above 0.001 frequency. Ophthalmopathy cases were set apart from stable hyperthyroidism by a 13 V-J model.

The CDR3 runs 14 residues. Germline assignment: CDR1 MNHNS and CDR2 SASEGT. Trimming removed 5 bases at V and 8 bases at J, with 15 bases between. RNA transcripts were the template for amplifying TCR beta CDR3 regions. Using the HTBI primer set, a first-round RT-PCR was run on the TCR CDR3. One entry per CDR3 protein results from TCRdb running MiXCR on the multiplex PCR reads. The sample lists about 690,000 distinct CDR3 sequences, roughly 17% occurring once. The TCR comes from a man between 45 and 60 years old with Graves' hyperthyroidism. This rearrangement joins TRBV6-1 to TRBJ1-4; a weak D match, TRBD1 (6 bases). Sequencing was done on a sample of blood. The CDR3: CASSYGQGKEKLFF. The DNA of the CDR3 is TGTGCCAGCAGTTATGGTCAGGGGAAAGAAAAACTGTTTTTT.